This paragraph covers one T cell receptor (beta chain) sequence. This specimen belongs to a study of blood T cells in healthy people across ages. The authors ran a second PCR of about 7 to 11 cycles using a sample-barcoded 5' primer and a J-beta primer mix. Researchers report that a template-switch adaptor with 12 random nucleotides tagged each cDNA molecule. The yield of each sample was at least 2.5 million CDR3-containing paired-end reads. MiXCR, applied by TCRdb to the 5' RACE reads, yields one record per CDR3 protein. The data contain around 870,000 distinct CDR3 sequences, around 30% of them singletons. This TCR was sampled from an elderly woman in good health. The sequenced sample was blood.

The CDR3 is CASSHRTGGIDTQYF. In nucleotides, the CDR3 is TGCGCCAGCAGCCATAGGACAGGGGGCATAGATACGCAGTATTTT. The V call is TRBV10-1, the J call TRBJ2-3; 11 nucleotides agree with TRBD1. The V gene's germline CDR1 is WNHNN and CDR2 SYGVQD (reference sequence). V dropped 6 bases and J dropped 5; count of bases not matched to a gene: 7. The CDR3 totals 15 residues.